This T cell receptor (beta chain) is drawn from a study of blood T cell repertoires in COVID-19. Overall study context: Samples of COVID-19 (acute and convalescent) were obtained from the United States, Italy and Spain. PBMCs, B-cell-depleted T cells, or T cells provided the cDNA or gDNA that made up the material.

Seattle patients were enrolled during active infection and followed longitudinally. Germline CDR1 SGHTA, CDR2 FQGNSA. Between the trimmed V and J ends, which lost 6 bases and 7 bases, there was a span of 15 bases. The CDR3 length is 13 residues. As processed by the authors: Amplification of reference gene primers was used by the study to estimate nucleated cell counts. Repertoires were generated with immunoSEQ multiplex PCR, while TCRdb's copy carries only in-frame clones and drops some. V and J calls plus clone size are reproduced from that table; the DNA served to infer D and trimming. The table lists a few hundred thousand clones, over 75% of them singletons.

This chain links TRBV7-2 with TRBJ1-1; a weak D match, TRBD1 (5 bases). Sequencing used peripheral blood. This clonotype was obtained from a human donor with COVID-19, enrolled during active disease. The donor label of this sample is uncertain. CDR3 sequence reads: CASRLGTTNEAFF. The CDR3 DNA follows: TGTGCCAGCAGGCTTGGGACTACGAATGAAGCTTTCTTT.